This T cell receptor (beta chain) stems from a study of T cell repertoires in cytomegalovirus infection. Study summary: Both recently identified HLA-C-restricted and well-studied HLA-B-restricted CMV epitopes were used in the study. A matching HLA type, together with CMV infection, was signaled by public TCR beta signatures. Notes on the study in general: Dominating the ex vivo response were TCR beta clonotypes that were CMV-specific and HLA-C-restricted.

The V segment lost 1 base and the J segment 3 bases; nucleotides outside the gene matches: 5. Germline lookup yields CDR1 LGHNA and CDR2 YSLEER. The CDR3 is 16 residues long. TCRdb re-analysed the reads in MiXCR, keeping a single row per CDR3 protein. Here the sample spans around 300,000 distinct CDR3 sequences, 20% to 25% being singletons. This clonotype was observed a handful of times. The antigen is undetermined. This TCR was sampled from a human donor in good health (CMV status not recorded). Some clones in this sample may be carry-over from other donors' samples. The sample was cultured PBMCs, taken from culture after CMV antigen stimulation. This chain uses TRBV4-3 with TRBJ2-7; 11 bases line up with TRBD1. The CDR3 loop reads CASSQVFGTGGYEQYF. For the CDR3, the DNA is TGCGCCAGCAGCCAAGTATTCGGGACAGGGGGCTACGAGCAGTACTTC.